The source of this T cell receptor (beta chain) is a study of early T cells in non-severe SARS-CoV-2 infection (dated by TCRdb to about 2021). About the study as a whole: Because TCR sequencing was done on bulk RNA from unsorted whole blood, the alpha and beta chains could not be paired. The study at large found these results: Matching against VDJdb was skewed toward anti-spike CD8 responses, likely underestimated virus-specific expansions, and missed private and CD4 specificities.

The germline V gene (reference sequence) provides CDR1 LGHDT and CDR2 YNNKEL. V is reduced by 1 base and J by 16 bases, leaving a spacing of 14 bases between them. Counted from cysteine to phenylalanine, this CDR3 has 12 amino acids. The entry retains the CDR3 DNA only, 36 bases that are in frame from base 1. Set within a cohort of healthcare workers in London, UK, this nested case-control study involved weekly PCR testing of nasopharyngeal swabs along with blood sampling. Healthcare workers were recruited between 23 and 31 March 2020, during the week of the UK lockdown, and were followed weekly for up to about 15 weeks. The library was produced with 5' RACE. Sequenced on a NextSeq 500. To correct for sequencing error and PCR bias, the TCR library protocol tagged individual cDNA molecules with unique molecular identifiers. Both TCR alpha and beta chains were sequenced, and tight co-correlation was observed between alpha and beta sequence abundances in each sample. Per the source publication's procedure: Decombinator V4 was used to annotate TCR sequences for V gene, J gene and CDR3. TCRs were defined as expanded if a significant change between any two time points was detected under a Poisson model with p below 0.0001. TCR abundances were normalised to the total number of TCRs sequenced per sample and expressed as counts per million. TRAV1-2 paired with TRAJ12, TRAJ20 or TRAJ33 defined MAIT TCRs, while TRAV10 paired with TRAJ18 defined iNKT TCRs. A search of VDJdb, accessed on 1 November 2021, was run for TCRs annotated to CMV, EBV and SARS-CoV-2, with TCRs annotated for multiple antigens excluded. TCRdb reanalyzed the raw reads on its own, using fastp at Q25 for trimming and MiXCR for clone calling, and kept in-frame beta chains. Rows are unified per CDR3 protein, each entry keeping the most common DNA and genes. TCRdb, rather than the study authors, made the V and J calls. The sample includes roughly 60,000 distinct CDR3 sequences, with 7% to 8% observed a single time. The ten largest clones add up to roughly 3.5% of the sample.

Note on this clonotype: Its antigen is still unknown. Base qualities are missing; no much larger clone stands one base away.

Specimen: whole blood. This chain joins TRBV3-1 to TRBJ2-1, with the D call perhaps TRBD1 or TRBD2, each one matching 5 bases. The clonotype was recovered from an adult who was a healthcare worker with PCR-confirmed SARS-CoV-2 infection or an uninfected control (not recorded which). The CDR3 sequence is CASSQAGARNFF. The bases are TGTGCCAGCAGCCAAGCCGGGGCGCGGAATTTCTTC.